The 18 T cell receptor beta chains below were found in one sample sequenced in a study of T cells after yellow fever vaccination. TCRdb re-analysed the 5' RACE reads in MiXCR, keeping a single row per CDR3 protein. This table has hundreds of thousands of distinct CDR3 sequences, around 10% appearing once. Sample: PBMCs, taken on the day of the first yellow fever vaccination. These receptors were collected from a man younger than 35 who received the YFV17D yellow fever vaccine.

The chain links TRBV4-1 to TRBJ2-7; 10 bases are a match to TRBD2. The CDR3 consists of 15 residues. J was trimmed by 3 bases and V by 1 base; bases with no gene match: 3. Germline lookup yields CDR1 MGHRA and CDR2 YSYEKL. DNA of the CDR3: TGCGCCAGCAGCCAAGCATGGACTAGCGGCTACGAGCAGTACTTC. It is translated as CASSQAWTSGYEQYF.

The V and J genes are TRBV3-1 and TRBJ2-7; 7 nucleotides align to TRBD1. CDR3 size: 15 residues. Germline trimming cut 8 bases from V and 4 bases from J; bases unmatched to any gene: 14. Germline lookup yields CDR1 LGHDT and CDR2 YNNKEL (reference sequence). DNA for the CDR3: TGTGCCAGCGCCCTTGCCGGGACAGCGCCGTACGAGCAGTACTTC. Translation: CASALAGTAPYEQYF.

The table lists this clonotype with a few counts. The rearrangement links TRBV4-2 to TRBJ2-5; 10 bases map to TRBD1. The V gene end was trimmed by 1 base and the J gene end by 3 bases; junction bases not matched to a gene: 5. The germline V gene encodes CDR1 LGHNA and CDR2 YNFKEQ. The CDR3 runs 16 residues. The DNA for the CDR3 is TGTGCCAGCAGCCAAGCCTCCGGGACAGGGGAAGAGACCCAGTACTTC. Translated: CASSQASGTGEETQYF.

This clonotype was seen a few times. CDR3 in DNA: TGCGCCAGCAGCCAAGGGATTAAAGCCGGGACCTCGCCGTACAATGAGCAGTTCTTC. Protein product: CASSQGIKAGTSPYNEQFF. The chain is built from TRBV4-3 and TRBJ2-1; the D gene could be TRBD1 or TRBD2 (5 bases each). Germline CDR1 LGHNA, CDR2 YSLEER. CDR3 length: 19 residues. The germline V and J ends were trimmed by 1 base and 4 bases, with 23 bases remaining between them.

This clonotype was seen a few times. J is TRBJ2-3 and V is TRBV24-1, with D uncertain. Germline V gene data show CDR1 as KGHDR and CDR2 as SFDVKD. Trimming pared 4 bases from V and 2 bases from J, leaving 9 bases between. The CDR3 has 14 amino acids. CDR3 amino acids: CATSEVGLTDTQYF. The CDR3 DNA is TGTGCCACCAGTGAGGTAGGCCTCACAGATACGCAGTATTTT.

V is TRBV18 and J is TRBJ2-7; D is possibly TRBD1 (6 bases). The germline V gene has CDR1 KGHSH and CDR2 LQKENI. CDR3 length: 13 residues. CDR3 sequence: CTSSFRDNYEQYV. CDR3 sequence (DNA): TGTACCAGCTCATTTCGGGACAACTACGAGCAGTACGTC.

This clonotype has more than one count but fewer than ten. The V call is TRBV9, the J call TRBJ1-1; 9 nucleotides agree with TRBD1. Germline V gene sequence: CDR1 SGDLS, CDR2 YYNGEE. This CDR3 region has 15 residues. Trimming cost V 3 bases and J 3 bases; bases outside gene matches: 6. The CDR3 spells CASSANTGGYTEAFF. The CDR3 bases are TGTGCCAGCAGCGCGAATACAGGGGGCTACACTGAAGCTTTCTTT.

This clonotype was detected only a few times. For the CDR3, the DNA is TGCAGCGTCCCCCATATAAATATGATGGGGCAGTTCTTC. Residues: CSVPHINMMGQFF. The V call is TRBV29-1, the J call TRBJ2-1; D not resolved. The length of the CDR3 is 13 residues. The V gene's germline CDR1 is SQVTM and CDR2 ANQGSEA. V lost 6 bases to trimming and J lost 12 bases, with 21 bases between them.

There are a few counts of this clonotype. The chain joins TRBV4-1 to TRBJ1-1; D not resolved. This CDR3 contains 18 residues. V was shortened by 2 bases and J by 5 bases, with 24 bases between the two germline ends. The germline gives CDR1 MGHRA, CDR2 YSYEKL. The CDR3 sequence is CASSQPFGRGAQKTEAFF. The CDR3 nucleotides are TGCGCCAGCAGCCAACCTTTTGGCCGGGGAGCACAGAAAACTGAAGCTTTCTTT.

A few counts support this clonotype. The V and J genes are TRBV7-9 and TRBJ2-1; D is ambiguous. The CDR3 totals 14 residues. The ends were cut back, 3 bases at V and 4 bases at J, with 10 bases in the middle. Germline V gives CDR1 SEHNR, CDR2 FQNEAQ (reference sequence). The CDR3 nucleotides read TGTGCCAGCAGCTTCTTGAACAGATACAATGAGCAGTTCTTC. Amino acids: CASSFLNRYNEQFF.

V usage is TRBV1 and J usage is TRBJ2-1; the table names TRBD2, a call not compared with the DNA. TRBV1 is noted as a pseudogene. This CDR3 has 16 residues. The CDR3 DNA sequence: TGCACCAGCAGCCAAAATAGCGGGGAGTTCTACAATGAGCAGTTCTTC. Translated: CTSSQNSGEFYNEQFF.

This clonotype was recorded a few times. The V call is TRBV7-9, the J call TRBJ2-7; weak D call: TRBD2 (6 bases). The CDR3 totals 15 residues. Trimming took 4 bases from V and 11 from J, leaving 24 bases between them. Germline CDR1 and CDR2: SEHNR and FQNEAQ (reference sequence). The CDR3 here is CASSSQGLQVTSEYF. CDR3 DNA sequence: TGTGCCAGCAGCTCGCAGGGTCTTCAAGTGACTAGTGAGTACTTC.

This clonotype was picked up many times. The chain employs TRBV5-1 and TRBJ2-1, with 8 bases identical to TRBD1. The CDR3 runs 17 residues. J was trimmed by 9 bases and V by 4 bases; bases with no gene match: 18. Germline V gene data show CDR1 as SGHRS and CDR2 as YFSETQ. DNA of the CDR3: TGCGCCAGCAGCCGCTACACGGGGGCAGGGGGCCTTGGTGAGCAGTTCTTC. As protein: CASSRYTGAGGLGEQFF. Supplemented by reference TRBV5-1 and TRBJ2-1, the full variable domain reads KAGVTQTPRYLIKTRGQQVTLSCSPISGHRSVSWYQQTPGQGLQFLFEYFSETQRNKGNFPGRFSGRQFSNSRSEMNVSTLELGDSALYLCASSRYTGAGGLGEQFFGPGTRLTVL.

There are many counts of this clonotype. The CDR3 DNA is TGTGCCAGCAGAGGACTAGCGGCCTTACCCGGGGAGCTGTTTTTT. Its translation is CASRGLAALPGELFF. The chain recombines TRBV12-3 or TRBV12-4 with TRBJ2-2; 10 positions agree with TRBD2. The CDR3 is made up of 15 amino acids. V lost 6 bases and J lost 6; bases outside the gene matches: 7.

The chain recombines TRBV4-3 with TRBJ2-3, with 10 bases that match TRBD2. Germline loops: CDR1 LGHNA, CDR2 YSLEER. The CDR3 runs 20 residues. V was clipped by 3 bases and J by 1 base; unmatched bases: 16. The CDR3: CASSHQTQGLGTSGTDTQYF. The CDR3 DNA follows: TGCGCCAGCAGCCACCAAACCCAGGGGCTGGGGACTAGCGGCACAGATACGCAGTATTTT.

The chain uses TRBV11-2 and TRBJ2-1; no clear D. The length of the CDR3 is 15 residues. The germline gives CDR1 SGHAT, CDR2 FQNNGV. V was pared by 6 bases and J by 0 bases, with 12 bases between. The CDR3 loop is CASRERFLSYNEQFF. Written as DNA, the CDR3 is TGTGCCAGCAGGGAGAGGTTTCTCTCCTACAATGAGCAGTTCTTC. Combining the CDR3 with reference TRBV11-2 and TRBJ2-1 gives the whole variable domain EAGVAQSPRYKIIEKRQSVAFWCNPISGHATLYWYQQILGQGPKLLIQFQNNGVVDDSQLPKDRFSAERLKGVDSTLKIQPAKLEDSAVYLCASRERFLSYNEQFFGPGTRLTVL.

Many counts were recorded for this clonotype. The gene calls are TRBV9 and TRBJ2-3; 11 bases fit TRBD2. The V gene's germline CDR1 is SGDLS and CDR2 YYNGEE. The CDR3 has 17 residues. With 0 bases clipped from V and 4 bases from J, the junction kept 7 bases outside the gene matches. The CDR3: CASSVAGSGGAADTQYF. In nucleotides, the CDR3 is TGTGCCAGCAGCGTAGCGGGTAGCGGGGGGGCCGCAGATACGCAGTATTTT. The full variable domain, rest sourced from reference TRBV9 and TRBJ2-3, is DSGVTQTPKHLITATGQRVTLRCSPRSGDLSVYWYQQSLDQGLQFLIQYYNGEERAKGNILERFSAQQFPDLHSELNLSSLELGDSALYFCASSVAGSGGAADTQYFGPGTRLTVL.

This clonotype was seen repeatedly, ten times or more. CDR3 amino acids: CASSLEARGKAFF. In DNA, the CDR3 is TGTGCCAGCAGCTTAGAAGCCCGGGGGAAAGCTTTCTTT. J is TRBJ1-1 and V is TRBV7-2, with a possible D match to TRBD1 (5 bases). V lost 1 base and J lost 9, with 12 bases in between. Germline V gene data show CDR1 as SGHTA and CDR2 as FQGNSA. CDR3 size: 13 residues.